A single sample is the source of the 32 T cell receptor beta chains below, sequenced in a study of blood T cell repertoires in COVID-19 (dated by TCRdb to about 2020). Preparation of the library involved the immunoSEQ multiplex PCR assay. The clones in this table, taken by TCRdb from immuneACCESS, are in-frame only. Not every clone is retained; where verified, under half of the shortfall comes from an unresolved V gene, and the cause of the rest is unknown. This sample holds fewer than 350,000 clones; about 85% were observed only once. About 2.7% of the sample is in the top ten clones. Sequences were obtained from PBMCs or T cells enriched from blood (not recorded which). The receptors derive from a woman in her forties or fifties who had recovered from COVID-19.

The J gene is TRBJ1-1, the V gene TRBV4-2; 8 nucleotides align to TRBD1. The trim removed 4 bases at V and 2 bases at J, leaving 6 bases unmatched. This CDR3 spans 15 amino acids. Germline V gene lookup returns CDR1 LGHNA and CDR2 YNFKEQ. In nucleotides, the CDR3 is TGTGCCAGCAGCCCGGGACAGGTGTTTAACACTGAAGCTTTCTTT. Encoded protein: CASSPGQVFNTEAFF.

The genes are TRBV5-6 and TRBJ1-2; D unresolved. The CDR3 consists of 12 residues. The germline gives CDR1 SGHDT, CDR2 YYEEEE. Trimming cost V 1 base and J 6 bases, with 7 bases left between them. CDR3 nucleotide sequence: TGTGCCAGCAGCTTGACGGGGAATGGCTACACCTTC. Its translation: CASSLTGNGYTF.

V and J are TRBV3-1 (or the pseudogene TRBV3-2) and TRBJ2-7, with a possible D match to TRBD2 (5 bases). V was shortened by 1 base and J by 6 bases, with 10 bases between the two germline ends. The CDR3 covers 13 residues. The germline V gene has CDR1 LGHDT and CDR2 YNNKEL (reference sequence). CDR3 residues: CASSQGARAEQYF. The CDR3 coding sequence is TGTGCCAGCAGCCAAGGTGCGAGGGCCGAGCAGTACTTC.

The chain has TRBV11-3 and TRBJ2-1; 14 bases fit TRBD2. Germline values: CDR1 SGHNT, CDR2 YENEEA. V was pared by 0 bases and J by 1 base, with 11 bases of the junction left unmatched. The CDR3 totals 21 residues. The CDR3 loop is CASSLDRTSGRTSKSYNEQFF. The CDR3 DNA sequence: TGTGCCAGCAGCTTAGACCGGACTAGCGGGAGGACCTCCAAGTCCTACAATGAGCAGTTCTTC.

The rearrangement joins TRBV19 to TRBJ1-1; no firm D call. Germline assignment: CDR1 LNHDA and CDR2 SQIVND (reference sequence). CDR3 length: 13 residues. The V and J ends lost 0 bases and 4 bases respectively, with 6 bases between them. As DNA, the CDR3 is TGTGCCAGTAGTATAGAAGGGAGCACTGAAGCTTTCTTT. Translating gives CASSIEGSTEAFF.

The rearrangement uses TRBV29-1 and TRBJ1-2; 7 nucleotides line up with TRBD1. Per the germline V gene, CDR1 is SQVTM and CDR2 is ANQGSEA. This CDR3 region has 13 residues. V shed 3 bases and J 4 bases; nucleotides not matched to a gene: 5. CDR3 sequence reads: CSVDRGQAYGYTF. CDR3 in DNA: TGCAGCGTTGATCGAGGACAGGCCTATGGCTACACCTTC.

The rearrangement links TRBV6-2 or TRBV6-3 to TRBJ2-3, with D possibly TRBD1 on 5 matching bases. The CDR3 is 15 residues long. CDR1 and CDR2 (germline): MNHEY, SVGEGT. Trimming left V 0 bases short and J 1 base short, with 8 bases between. CDR3 in DNA: TGTGCCAGCAGTTACTCAGGGGTCGGCACAGATACGCAGTATTTT. It is translated as CASSYSGVGTDTQYF.

V is TRBV30 and J is TRBJ1-2; TRBD1 aligns across 9 bases. CDR3 length: 14 amino acids. Germline CDR1 reads GTSNPN; CDR2 reads SVGIG (reference sequence). Unmatched junction bases numbered 7, after V lost 4 bases and J lost 4 bases. In nucleotides, the CDR3 is TGTGCCTGGAACGGACAGGGGAAGGTCTATGGCTACACCTTC. Its protein product is CAWNGQGKVYGYTF.

This chain connects TRBV19 to TRBJ1-3, with TRBD1 as a possible D gene (6 bases). This CDR3 spans 19 amino acids. CDR1 is LNHDA and CDR2 is SQIVND in the germline V gene (reference sequence). With 2 bases removed from V and 2 bases from J, the gap between germline ends came to 22 bases. The CDR3 region is CASSIIGQRATMAGNTIYF. The CDR3 coding sequence is TGTGCCAGTAGTATAATCGGACAGCGAGCAACTATGGCTGGAAACACCATATATTTT. Full variable domain (remainder filled in from reference TRBV19 and TRBJ1-3): DGGITQSPKYLFRKEGQNVTLSCEQNLNHDAMYWYRQDPGQGLRLIYYSQIVNDFQKGDIAEGYSVSREKKESFPLTVTSAQKNPTAFYLCASSIIGQRATMAGNTIYFGEGSWLTVV.

The gene calls are TRBV11-2 and TRBJ2-7, with 8 bases lining up with TRBD1. CDR1 is SGHAT, CDR2 FQNNGV, per germline. The CDR3 runs to 14 residues. V was pared by 6 bases and J by 6 bases, with 10 bases of the junction left unmatched. The CDR3 loop is CASRNQGAVGEQYF. Written as DNA, the CDR3 is TGTGCCAGCAGGAACCAGGGGGCGGTAGGCGAGCAGTACTTC.

This chain joins TRBV14 and TRBJ1-1, with D unresolved. CDR3 size: 14 residues. The V end was cut by 1 base, the J end by 0 bases, with 6 bases between. Germline assignment: CDR1 SGHDN and CDR2 FVKESK. The CDR3 DNA sequence: TGTGCCAGCAGCCAAGTCTTTATGAACACTGAAGCTTTCTTT. This translates into CASSQVFMNTEAFF.

This clone was recorded once. V and J are TRBV30 and TRBJ1-1; a weak D match, TRBD1 (5 bases). CDR3 length: 14 residues. Between the trimmed V and J ends, which lost 6 bases and 5 bases, there was a span of 19 bases. Germline V CDR1 and CDR2: GTSNPN, SVGIG (reference sequence). The CDR3, as DNA: TGTGCCTGTCCGGGACCCCGTGGGACTACTGAAGCTTTCTTT. It codes for CACPGPRGTTEAFF.

The chain couples TRBV6-1 to TRBJ1-5; 8 bases map to TRBD1. The germline V gene has CDR1 MNHNS and CDR2 SASEGT. The J segment lost 5 bases and the V segment lost 0 bases, leaving 0 bases of the junction unmatched. This CDR3 is built from 14 residues. CDR3: CASSEAQGDQPQHF. CDR3 DNA sequence: TGTGCCAGCAGTGAAGCACAGGGGGATCAGCCCCAGCATTTT.

The chain has TRBV5-1 and TRBJ1-3; no clear D. V lost 0 bases to trimming and J lost 0 bases, with 7 bases between them. Germline V lookup: CDR1 SGHRS, CDR2 YFSETQ. The CDR3 has 15 residues. CDR3 DNA: TGCGCCAGCAGCTTGGAAGCGGGCTCTGGAAACACCATATATTTT. Its translation: CASSLEAGSGNTIYF.

The sample holds one count of this clone. This rearrangement joins TRBV15 to TRBJ1-2, with unresolved D. The CDR3 is 13 residues long. The germline V gene has CDR1 LNHNV and CDR2 YYDKDF (reference sequence). V was trimmed by 0 bases and J by 3 bases, leaving 5 bases between them. CDR3 nucleotide sequence: TGTGCCACCAGCAGAGATCGAGACTATGGCTACACCTTC. Its protein is CATSRDRDYGYTF.

V is TRBV28 and J is TRBJ1-3; no clear D gene. This CDR3 spans 16 amino acids. Between the trimmed V and J ends, which lost 1 base and 4 bases, there was a span of 14 bases. CDR1 and CDR2 (germline): MDHEN, SYDVKM. Written as DNA, the CDR3 is TGTGCCAGCAGTTTATTACCCCGTGCGGCCGGAAACACCATATATTTT. Amino acids: CASSLLPRAAGNTIYF. Looking up the rest from reference TRBV28 and TRBJ1-3 gives the full variable domain: DVKVTQSSRYLVKRTGEKVFLECVQDMDHENMFWYRQDPGLGLRLIYFSYDVKMKEKGDIPEGYSVSREKKERFSLILESASTNQTSMYLCASSLLPRAAGNTIYFGEGSWLTVV.

This rearrangement joins TRBV7-9 to TRBJ2-5; perhaps TRBD2 as D (6 bases). The CDR3 sequence is 14 residues long. Germline loops: CDR1 SEHNR, CDR2 FQNEAQ (reference sequence). Deletions cut 2 bases from V and 2 bases from J, with 9 bases between. CDR3 sequence (DNA): TGTGCCAGCAGCTTAACACTAGCACAAGAGACCCAGTACTTC. Translating it yields CASSLTLAQETQYF. Drawing the rest from reference TRBV7-9 and TRBJ2-5, the complete variable domain is DTGVSQNPRHKITKRGQNVTFRCDPISEHNRLYWYRQTLGQGPEFLTYFQNEAQLEKSRLLSDRFSAERPKGSFSTLEIQRTEQGDSAMYLCASSLTLAQETQYFGPGTRLLVL.

This clone has just one count. The J gene is TRBJ1-3, the V gene TRBV4-2; TRBD1 matches 7 bases. The germline V gene encodes CDR1 LGHNA and CDR2 YNFKEQ. J lost 3 bases, V lost 3 bases, and 5 bases had no gene match. The CDR3 runs to 15 residues. As DNA, the CDR3 is TGTGCCAGCAGCCAGCAGGGGGGTCATGGAAACACCATATATTTT. Translated: CASSQQGGHGNTIYF.

This clone was detected once. This chain links TRBV7-8 with TRBJ2-3; TRBD2 matches at 9 bases. CDR3 size: 16 residues. CDR1 is SGHVS, CDR2 FQNEAQ, per germline. V trimming: 5 bases; J trimming: 6 bases; junction bases outside the gene matches: 12. In DNA, the CDR3 is TGTGCCAGCAGCCCCAGGGTGGCGGGAGGGACTGATACGCAGTATTTT. Its translation is CASSPRVAGGTDTQYF.

The chain recombines TRBV4-2 with TRBJ1-6; TRBD1 might be the D (5 bases). Germline lookup yields CDR1 LGHNA and CDR2 YNFKEQ. V dropped 0 bases and J dropped 5 bases, with 17 bases sitting between them. The CDR3 is 18 amino acids. CDR3: CASSQDPVQAANNSPLHF. Written as DNA, the CDR3 is TGTGCCAGCAGCCAAGATCCGGTACAGGCTGCCAATAATTCACCCCTCCACTTT.

The chain is built from TRBV18 and TRBJ2-2, with TRBD2 matching 7 bases. The J segment lost 4 bases and the V segment lost 1 base, leaving 3 bases of the junction unmatched. Germline-derived CDR1 and CDR2 are KGHSH and LQKENI. The CDR3 contains 15 residues. The CDR3, as DNA: TGTGCCAGCTCACCACGTGGACTAGGCACCGGGGAGCTGTTTTTT. Translation gives CASSPRGLGTGELFF.

This clone occurred once. This rearrangement joins TRBV11-2 to TRBJ2-7; TRBD1 matches at 9 bases. Germline CDR1 and CDR2: SGHAT and FQNNGV. J was trimmed by 4 bases and V by 3 bases; bases with no gene match: 13. The length of the CDR3 is 17 residues. CDR3 nucleotides: TGTGCCAGCAGCTTCGACTCTGGGACAGGGTTAAGGTACGAGCAGTACTTC. It encodes CASSFDSGTGLRYEQYF.

This clone was seen a single time. The chain employs TRBV7-2 and TRBJ2-7, with D possibly TRBD1 on 6 matching bases. Germline V gene data show CDR1 as SGHTA and CDR2 as FQGNSA. Trimming removed 5 bases at V and 1 base at J, with 15 bases between. There are 15 residues in the CDR3. CDR3 loop: CASSPITRGSYEQYF. The CDR3 bases are TGTGCCAGCAGCCCTATCACCAGGGGTTCCTACGAGCAGTACTTC.

The rearrangement joins TRBV5-5 to TRBJ2-7, with 10 bases that match TRBD1. The V gene's germline CDR1 is SGHKS and CDR2 YYEKEE (reference sequence). Losses at the gene ends were 4 bases for V and 4 bases for J; bases not matched to a gene: 8. The CDR3 contains 15 residues. CDR3: CASSPGTGVRYEQYF. The CDR3 bases are TGTGCCAGCAGCCCCGGGACAGGGGTACGATACGAGCAGTACTTC.

This clone was observed a single time. The V gene is TRBV11-2, the J gene TRBJ1-6; the match to TRBD1 covers 9 bases. CDR3 size: 13 residues. Germline V gene data show CDR1 as SGHAT and CDR2 as FQNNGV. Trimming cost V 5 bases and J 14 bases; bases outside gene matches: 7. DNA for the CDR3: TGTGCCAGCAGCACAAACAGGGGGCGAACCCTCCACTTT. Translation gives CASSTNRGRTLHF. Combining the CDR3 with reference TRBV11-2 and TRBJ1-6 gives the whole variable domain EAGVAQSPRYKIIEKRQSVAFWCNPISGHATLYWYQQILGQGPKLLIQFQNNGVVDDSQLPKDRFSAERLKGVDSTLKIQPAKLEDSAVYLCASSTNRGRTLHFGNGTRLTVT.

The V gene is TRBV18, the J gene TRBJ1-3; D remains unclear. Per the germline V gene, CDR1 is KGHSH and CDR2 is LQKENI. V lost 4 bases to trimming and J lost 0 bases, with 7 bases between them. This CDR3 has 14 residues. The DNA for the CDR3 is TGTGCCAGCTCACAACAGAGCTCTGGAAACACCATATATTTT. It translates to CASSQQSSGNTIYF.

J is TRBJ1-5 and V is TRBV3-1 (or the pseudogene TRBV3-2); 8 positions match TRBD1. Trimming at V came to 4 bases and at J to 14 bases, leaving 7 bases not matched to a gene. The CDR3 is made up of 12 amino acids. Per the germline V gene, CDR1 is LGHDT and CDR2 is YNNKEL (reference sequence). As DNA, the CDR3 is TGTGCCAGCAGCCTCCCACAGGGGGTTAAGCATTTT. Protein: CASSLPQGVKHF.

CDR3 residues: CASSGQGLRSGANVLTF. CDR3 bases: TGTGCCAGCAGCGGACAGGGATTGAGGTCTGGGGCCAACGTCCTGACTTTC. The genes are TRBV28 and TRBJ2-6, with TRBD1 identical over 8 bases. Germline loops: CDR1 MDHEN, CDR2 SYDVKM. V gave up 6 bases and J gave up 1 base; unmatched junction bases: 8. This CDR3 contains 17 residues.

This chain joins TRBV19 and TRBJ1-5; D remains ambiguous. This CDR3 is 15 amino acids long. CDR1 is LNHDA and CDR2 is SQIVND in the germline V gene (reference sequence). The ends were cut back, 5 bases at V and 4 bases at J, with 15 bases in the middle. The DNA for the CDR3 is TGTGCCAGTAGTGCGTTTCTAGGTCGGAATCAGCCCCAGCATTTT. Residues: CASSAFLGRNQPQHF.

This sequence joins TRBV7-9 and TRBJ1-1; D not certain. Trimming removed 3 bases from V and 1 base from J, with 9 bases in between. CDR1 is SEHNR and CDR2 is FQNEAQ in the germline V gene (reference sequence). The length of the CDR3 is 14 residues. The DNA of the CDR3 is TGTGCCAGCAGCTTTCGGGAGCCGAACACTGAAGCTTTCTTT. Translation: CASSFREPNTEAFF.

CDR3 protein: CASSFGGTSGNTIYF. CDR3 DNA: TGTGCCAGCAGCTTTGGCGGCACCTCTGGAAACACCATATATTTT. The chain is built from TRBV11-2 and TRBJ1-3; D not certain. This CDR3 comprises 15 residues. Germline V lookup: CDR1 SGHAT, CDR2 FQNNGV. The V end lost 3 bases, the J end lost 0 bases, and 9 bases lay between the germline ends.

This clone showed up just once. The chain links TRBV5-1 to TRBJ2-7; 7 nucleotides align to TRBD1. The V gene's germline CDR1 is SGHRS and CDR2 YFSETQ. V dropped 2 bases and J dropped 0; count of bases not matched to a gene: 5. CDR3 length equals 15 residues. The chain's CDR3 is CASSLGTASSYEQYF. The CDR3 nucleotides are TGCGCCAGCAGCTTAGGGACAGCGAGCTCCTACGAGCAGTACTTC.